A single sample is the source of the 17 T cell receptor beta chains below, sequenced in a study of T-cell reconstitution after alpha-beta-depleted transplantation in children (dated by TCRdb to 2015 to 2016). The library came from PCR. For sequencing, an Illumina HiSeq 2500 was employed. Molecular barcoding was employed in the preparation of TCR libraries, with unique molecular identifiers being used to normalize TCRbeta repertoire quantification. TCRdb reworked the public reads: Q25 trimming with fastp, MiXCR clone assembly, productive beta chains retained. Rows with one shared CDR3 protein collapse into an entry with the most common genes and DNA. The sample records a few hundred thousand distinct CDR3 sequences, approximately 10% of which are singletons. Jointly, the top ten make up around 2.5% of the sample. The sample here was PBMCs from the stem cell graft donor, taken from the stem cell graft. These receptors were collected from a human donor who donated a stem cell graft to a child with acute lymphoblastic leukemia.

This chain joins TRBV5-1 and TRBJ2-7; D is ambiguous. This CDR3 spans 13 amino acids. The germline V and J ends were trimmed by 3 bases and 1 base, with 8 bases remaining between them. Germline values: CDR1 SGHRS, CDR2 YFSETQ. CDR3 bases: TGCGCCAGCAGCTACGACGGGTCCTACGAGCAGTACTTC. It is translated as CASSYDGSYEQYF.

J is TRBJ1-2 and V is TRBV12-3 or TRBV12-4; 10 bases align to TRBD1. The CDR3 is 13 amino acids. V gave up 6 bases and J gave up 7 bases; unmatched junction bases: 5. The CDR3 region is CASSPGTGVGYTF. The CDR3 DNA is TGTGCCAGCAGCCCCGGGACAGGGGTTGGCTACACCTTC.

In its sample, this clonotype was seen a few times. The chain links TRBV5-1 to TRBJ2-1, with D perhaps matching TRBD2 (6 bases). The V and J ends lost 2 bases and 1 base respectively, with 10 bases between them. Germline CDR1 SGHRS, CDR2 YFSETQ. There are 15 residues in the CDR3. CDR3 sequence reads: CASSLYAGSYNEQFF. The CDR3 DNA reads as TGCGCCAGCAGCTTATACGCGGGATCCTACAATGAGCAGTTCTTC.

This clonotype was seen only a few times. The V and J genes are TRBV7-2 and TRBJ1-2; D is unresolved. The CDR3 contains 13 residues. Deletions cut 5 bases from V and 0 bases from J, with 7 bases between. Germline V CDR1 and CDR2: SGHTA, FQGNSA. For the CDR3, the DNA is TGTGCCAGCAGCGTGGGGTCTAACTATGGCTACACCTTC. Translating it yields CASSVGSNYGYTF.

This clonotype was recorded a few times. The V gene is TRBV7-2, the J gene TRBJ2-1; D remains ambiguous. The V gene's germline CDR1 is SGHTA and CDR2 FQGNSA. Trimming removed 1 base at V and 4 bases at J, with 8 bases between. This CDR3 contains 14 residues. The CDR3: CASSLEPSYNEQFF. The CDR3 DNA is TGTGCCAGCAGCTTAGAGCCATCTTACAATGAGCAGTTCTTC.

The chain carries TRBV12-3 or TRBV12-4 and TRBJ2-3, with D unclear. The CDR3 contains 13 residues. Trimming stripped 6 bases from V and 2 bases from J, with 9 bases between. The CDR3 protein is CASSPETTDTQYF. The CDR3 nucleotides read TGTGCCAGCAGCCCCGAAACCACAGATACGCAGTATTTT.

This clonotype was counted only a few times. The chain couples TRBV5-1 to TRBJ1-4, with unresolved D. This CDR3 comprises 14 residues. Germline CDR1 and CDR2: SGHRS and YFSETQ. The V end lost 5 bases, the J end lost 3 bases, and 11 bases lay between the germline ends. CDR3 sequence: CASRAATANEKLFF. DNA for the CDR3: TGCGCCAGCAGGGCGGCAACAGCTAATGAAAAACTGTTTTTT.

This clonotype has only a few counts. The chain recombines TRBV5-1 with TRBJ2-1, with D maybe TRBD2 (6 bases). The CDR3 has 15 residues. V was clipped by 7 bases and J by 1 base, with 15 bases between them. In germline, CDR1 is SGHRS, CDR2 YFSETQ. CDR3 nucleotides: TGCGCCAGCGTTACCGGGACTGGTTCCTACAATGAGCAGTTCTTC. Translation: CASVTGTGSYNEQFF.

This clonotype has just a few counts. This chain uses TRBV6-2 or TRBV6-3 with TRBJ2-3; possibly TRBD1 for D (6 bases). Trimming shortened V by 4 bases and J by 2 bases, and 25 bases separated the two germline ends. Germline values: CDR1 MNHEY, CDR2 SVGEGT. The CDR3 extends over 19 amino acids. The CDR3 DNA reads TGTGCCAGCAGTTTCTCGATTAAAACAGGAATGGGACACACAGATACGCAGTATTTT. Encoded protein: CASSFSIKTGMGHTDTQYF.

This clonotype was seen more than once but under ten times. V gene TRBV7-2 combines with J gene TRBJ2-3, with unresolved D. The V gene lost 1 base and the J gene lost 1 base, with 9 bases spanning the gap. CDR3 size: 15 residues. Germline V gene sequence: CDR1 SGHTA, CDR2 FQGNSA. The CDR3 coding sequence is TGTGCCAGCAGCTTAGACCGGGTCGGCACAGATACGCAGTATTTT. Translation: CASSLDRVGTDTQYF.

This clonotype has only a few counts. The V gene is TRBV25-1, the J gene TRBJ1-2, with D unclear. CDR1 is MGHDK and CDR2 is SYGVNS in the germline V gene. The V gene lost 3 bases and the J gene lost 7 bases, with 9 bases spanning the gap. CDR3 length equals 12 residues. CDR3 sequence: CASSETPRGYTF. The CDR3 DNA reads TGTGCCAGCAGTGAGACCCCCCGTGGCTACACCTTC.

This chain connects TRBV5-1 to TRBJ2-1; 15 bases agree with TRBD2. The CDR3 contains 16 residues. V shed 4 bases and J 9 bases; nucleotides not matched to a gene: 8. CDR1 is SGHRS and CDR2 is YFSETQ in the germline V gene. The CDR3 here is CASSPRTSGRAVEQFF. The CDR3, as DNA: TGCGCCAGCAGCCCCAGGACTAGCGGGAGGGCGGTTGAGCAGTTCTTC.

The genes are TRBV11-2 and TRBJ2-3; tentative D call: TRBD1 (5 bases). The CDR3 runs to 18 residues. V shed 0 bases and J shed 1 base, with 17 bases lying between them. Per germline, CDR1 SGHAT and CDR2 FQNNGV. CDR3 DNA: TGTGCCAGCAGCTTAGACAACAGGCCCCTCCCTGGCACAGATACGCAGTATTTT. It codes for CASSLDNRPLPGTDTQYF.

This clonotype was found many times. The chain employs TRBV5-1 and TRBJ2-3; a possible D gene is TRBD1 (5 bases). CDR3 length equals 15 residues. V was pared by 7 bases and J by 2 bases, with 17 bases between. CDR1 is SGHRS, CDR2 YFSETQ, per germline. CDR3 DNA: TGCGCCAGCTCCGGAGCCAGGGCCCTCACAGATACGCAGTATTTT. Protein product: CASSGARALTDTQYF.

The genes are TRBV4-3 and TRBJ1-4, with no clear D. The V end lost 1 base, the J end lost 8 bases, and 5 bases lay between the germline ends. Germline assignment: CDR1 LGHNA and CDR2 YSLEER. This CDR3 has 12 amino acids. As DNA, the CDR3 is TGCGCCAGCAGCCAAGTCAAGGAAAAACTGTTTTTT. This translates into CASSQVKEKLFF.

This clonotype has more than one count but fewer than ten. The chain has TRBV12-3 or TRBV12-4 and TRBJ2-7; 8 nucleotides align to TRBD2. There are 16 residues in the CDR3. J lost 0 bases, V lost 4 bases, and 8 bases had no gene match. The CDR3 spells CASSSLIAGFSYEQYF. CDR3 DNA sequence: TGTGCCAGCAGTTCCCTTATAGCGGGGTTCTCCTACGAGCAGTACTTC.

The table lists this clonotype with a few counts. The chain joins TRBV7-2 to TRBJ2-3, with a possible D match to TRBD2 (5 bases). Germline V lookup: CDR1 SGHTA, CDR2 FQGNSA. This CDR3 contains 16 residues. Trimming removed 1 base at V and 2 bases at J, with 13 bases between. The CDR3 nucleotides are TGTGCCAGCAGCTTAGGAATAGCGCCTCACACAGATACGCAGTATTTT. As protein: CASSLGIAPHTDTQYF. Full variable domain (missing parts from reference TRBV7-2 and TRBJ2-3): GAGVSQSPSNKVTEKGKDVELRCDPISGHTALYWYRQSLGQGLEFLIYFQGNSAPDKSGLPSDRFSAERTGGSVSTLTIQRTQQEDSAVYLCASSLGIAPHTDTQYFGPGTRLTVL.